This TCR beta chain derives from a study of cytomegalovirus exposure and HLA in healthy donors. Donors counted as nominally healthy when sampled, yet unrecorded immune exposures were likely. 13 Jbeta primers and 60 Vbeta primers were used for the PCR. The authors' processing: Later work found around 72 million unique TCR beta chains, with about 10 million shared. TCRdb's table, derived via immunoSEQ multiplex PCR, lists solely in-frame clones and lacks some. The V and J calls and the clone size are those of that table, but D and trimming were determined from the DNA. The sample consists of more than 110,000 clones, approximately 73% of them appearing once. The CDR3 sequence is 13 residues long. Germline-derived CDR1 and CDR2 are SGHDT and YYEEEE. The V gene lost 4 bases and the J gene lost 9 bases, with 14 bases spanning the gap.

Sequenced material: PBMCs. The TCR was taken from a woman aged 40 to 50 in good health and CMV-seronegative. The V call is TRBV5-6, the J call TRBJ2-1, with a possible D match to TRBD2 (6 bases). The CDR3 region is CASSPGTHTEQFF. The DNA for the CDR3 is TGTGCCAGCAGCCCCGGGACTCACACTGAGCAGTTCTTC.